The rows below give T cell receptor beta chains drawn from one sample of a study of CXCR3-negative and CXCR3-positive naive CD8 T cells. TCRdb re-called the 5' RACE reads and gives one entry per CDR3 protein, without DNA. The repertoire table contains roughly 30,000 distinct CDR3 sequences. The sample was memory CD8+ T cells from blood. These receptors were collected from a human donor in good health. Some clones in this sample may be carry-over from other donors' samples. Each CDR3 is given with its conserved first and last residue.

v_call: TRBV5-1
j_call: TRBJ1-6
cdr3_aa: CASSPESSYNSPLHF

v_call: TRBV7-9
j_call: TRBJ2-7
cdr3_aa: CASSEDRGPFEQYF

v_call: TRBV4-3
j_call: TRBJ2-1
cdr3_aa: CASSQASGGYNEQFF

v_call: TRBV10-3
j_call: TRBJ2-7
cdr3_aa: CAISDPREAYEQYF

v_call: TRBV30
j_call: TRBJ2-1
cdr3_aa: CAWNPLEITNEQFF

v_call: TRBV29-1
j_call: TRBJ1-6
cdr3_aa: CSVLLIGDNSPLHF

v_call: TRBV14
j_call: TRBJ2-3
cdr3_aa: CASSPRVTVWTDTQYF

v_call: TRBV15
j_call: TRBJ2-3
cdr3_aa: CATSIFPADTDTQYF

v_call: TRBV4-1
j_call: TRBJ2-7
cdr3_aa: CASSQAWQSYEQYF

v_call: TRBV4-1
j_call: TRBJ2-6
cdr3_aa: CASSQVDSGANVLTF

v_call: TRBV7-9
j_call: TRBJ2-7
cdr3_aa: CASSLEQYYEQYF

v_call: TRBV4-3
j_call: TRBJ2-1
cdr3_aa: CASSQDPGSYNEQFF

v_call: TRBV10-1
j_call: TRBJ2-7
cdr3_aa: CASSDGQGTTYEQYF

v_call: TRBV20-1
j_call: TRBJ2-3
cdr3_aa: CSARTSGRADTQYF

v_call: TRBV6-5
j_call: TRBJ2-2
cdr3_aa: CASSTTSGGANTGELFF

v_call: TRBV4-1
j_call: TRBJ2-5
cdr3_aa: CASSQAGQGKETQYF

v_call: TRBV29-1
j_call: TRBJ2-2
cdr3_aa: CSVEDPVTGTGELFF

v_call: TRBV15
j_call: TRBJ1-2
cdr3_aa: CATSPGKNYGYTF

v_call: TRBV29-1
j_call: TRBJ2-5
cdr3_aa: CSVEVRGVGQETQYF

v_call: TRBV12-3/TRBV12-4
j_call: TRBJ2-3
cdr3_aa: CASTLPGSGGPFTDTQYF

v_call: TRBV12-3/TRBV12-4
j_call: TRBJ1-1
cdr3_aa: CASSSTTGWSTEAFF

v_call: TRBV29-1
j_call: TRBJ1-1
cdr3_aa: CSVESGTGNTEAFF